These T cell receptor beta chains were read from a single sample in a study of cytomegalovirus exposure and HLA in healthy donors. Sequenced by immunoSEQ multiplex PCR; TCRdb stores in-frame clones only, minus some. In total, the table holds about 67,000 clones. Source material: PBMCs. The receptors were sampled from a man between 25 and 39 years old in good health and CMV-seropositive. The CDR3 runs from the conserved cysteine through the conserved F or W. The D gene is left open where the match is weak. Some rows have no size entry. The others give once, few or many, or a class for an expanded clone.

clone_size,j_call,d_call,v_call,cdr3_nt,cdr3_aa
.,TRBJ2-7,TRBD1,TRBV5-4,TGTGCCAGCAGCTCAGGGGGCCCAACCTCCTACGAGCAGTACTTC,CASSSGGPTSYEQYF
.,TRBJ1-2,.,TRBV6-5,TGTGCCAGCGCCTCCTCAGGGGACCTCTATGGCTACACCTTC,CASASSGDLYGYTF
.,TRBJ1-2,TRBD1,TRBV7-2,TGTGCCAGCCAGGGGGGCAGGGCGCGTGGCTACACCTTC,CASQGGRARGYTF
.,TRBJ1-3,.,TRBV18,TGTGCCAGCTCACCGAGCTACTCTGGAAACACCATATATTTT,CASSPSYSGNTIYF
.,TRBJ2-3,TRBD2,TRBV10-3,TGTGCCATCAGTCCGGGGGGGAGCACAGATACGCAGTATTTT,CAISPGGSTDTQYF
.,TRBJ1-1,.,TRBV29-1,TGCAGCGTAGGACTGGCTTTCACTGAAGCTTTCTTT,CSVGLAFTEAFF
.,TRBJ1-6,.,TRBV7-9,TGTGCCAGCAGGGGGGCGGTCTCCTATAATTCACCCCTCCACTTT,CASRGAVSYNSPLHF
.,TRBJ2-1,.,TRBV11-3,TGTGCCAGCAGCTTAGTTACTACATACAATGAGCAGTTCTTC,CASSLVTTYNEQFF
.,TRBJ1-1,TRBD1,TRBV19,TGTGCCAGTAGTATTGAAAGACAGGGTGGGAACACTGAAGCTTTCTTT,CASSIERQGGNTEAFF
.,TRBJ2-1,TRBD1,TRBV11-3,TGTGCCAGCAGCTCGCCCGGGACAGGGGAGCAGTTCTTC,CASSSPGTGEQFF
.,TRBJ2-1,.,TRBV4-1,TGCGCCAGCAAAAGACAATCGTCCTACAATGAGCAGTTCTTC,CASKRQSSYNEQFF
.,TRBJ2-1,.,TRBV29-1,TGCAGCGTTGCGGGGAATGAGCAGTTCTTC,CSVAGNEQFF
.,TRBJ2-1,.,TRBV7-9,TGTGCCAGCAGCCTCAGGGGAGACAATGAGCAGTTCTTC,CASSLRGDNEQFF
.,TRBJ2-1,.,TRBV11-1,TGTGCCAGCAGCCCACTAGTATCCACCCACAATGAGCAGTTCTTC,CASSPLVSTHNEQFF
.,TRBJ2-1,.,TRBV9,TGTGCCAGCAGCGTACCTAGCGTGGGGTATGAGCAGTTCTTC,CASSVPSVGYEQFF
.,TRBJ2-1,TRBD2,TRBV11-3,TGTGCCAGCAGCCATATAGCGGGAGCCACACACAGTGAGCAGTTCTTC,CASSHIAGATHSEQFF
.,TRBJ2-7,.,TRBV30,TGTGCCTGGAGTCTAGCGAACGCACACTTATTATCCTACGAGCAGTACTTC,CAWSLANAHLLSYEQYF
.,TRBJ1-5,.,TRBV6-1,TGTGCCAGCAGAGAGAGGACAAGCCGCAATCAGCCCCAGCATTTT,CASRERTSRNQPQHF
.,TRBJ2-3,.,TRBV5-4,TGTGCCAGCAGCTTGGGGGGAGTAGATACGCAGTATTTT,CASSLGGVDTQYF
.,TRBJ1-2,.,TRBV11-2,TGTGCCAGCAGCTTAGACCTAGCCAGGCTCTATGGCTACACCTTC,CASSLDLARLYGYTF
.,TRBJ1-5,TRBD1,TRBV19,TGTGCCAGTAGTGAAAAGACAGGGGGACGTCAGCCCCAGCATTTT,CASSEKTGGRQPQHF
.,TRBJ2-1,TRBD2,TRBV6-1,TGTGCCAGCAGTGAATTAGCGGGAGGGGCGGATGAGCAGTTCTTC,CASSELAGGADEQFF
.,TRBJ2-1,.,TRBV5-1,TGCGCCAGCAGCTTGGAGGTACAGGGGGGGGACAATGAGCAGTTCTTC,CASSLEVQGGDNEQFF
.,TRBJ2-7,TRBD1,TRBV14,TGTGCCAGCAGCCAGGGACAGCCTAGTGAGATTCCACCCTACGAGCAGTACTTC,CASSQGQPSEIPPYEQYF
.,TRBJ1-6,.,TRBV19,TGTGCCAGTAGCAGGATCGGTTCACCCCTCCACTTT,CASSRIGSPLHF
.,TRBJ2-7,.,TRBV9,TGTGCCAGCAGCGTAGACACAGGAAGCTCCTACGAGCAGTACTTC,CASSVDTGSSYEQYF
.,TRBJ2-5,.,TRBV6-1,TGTGCCAGCACCTTCGGAGAGACCCAGTACTTC,CASTFGETQYF
.,TRBJ1-4,TRBD1,TRBV30,TGTGCCTGGAGTGTACAGGGGAAGAATGAAAAACTGTTTTTT,CAWSVQGKNEKLFF
.,TRBJ1-5,.,TRBV18,TGTGCCAGCTCACCATCCAATAGCAATCAGCCCCAGCATTTT,CASSPSNSNQPQHF
.,TRBJ2-7,TRBD1,TRBV7-9,TGTGCCAGCAGCTTAGAAGGGACAGGGGCCTACGAGCAGTACTTC,CASSLEGTGAYEQYF
.,TRBJ2-1,.,TRBV4-2,TGTGCCAGCAGCCAAGCTGCGGGGGCCTCCGACAATGAGCAGTTCTTC,CASSQAAGASDNEQFF
.,TRBJ2-1,TRBD1,TRBV4-1,TGCGCCAGCAGCCAAGTAAGGTTCGGGACAGGTCCTTTGGGCTCCTACAATGAGCAGTTCTTC,CASSQVRFGTGPLGSYNEQFF
.,TRBJ1-2,TRBD1,TRBV6-1,TGTGCCAGCAGTGCACCCGGACAGGGTCTGGACGGCTACACCTTC,CASSAPGQGLDGYTF
.,TRBJ2-4,TRBD1,TRBV27,TGTGCCAGCAGCCCGACAGGGGATTACATTCAGTACTTC,CASSPTGDYIQYF
.,TRBJ2-5,.,TRBV7-9,TGTGCCAGCAGAATGGGGCTAGAGACCCAGTACTTC,CASRMGLETQYF
.,TRBJ2-1,.,TRBV29-1,TGCAGCGTTGTGTTCCCGAGCTCCTACAATGAGCAGTTCTTC,CSVVFPSSYNEQFF
.,TRBJ2-1,TRBD2,TRBV6-1,TGTGCCAGCAGTGAAAGAGCGGGGGGGTACAATGAGCAGTTCTTC,CASSERAGGYNEQFF
medium-sized,TRBJ1-1,TRBD1,TRBV19,TGTGCCAGTAGGACCGGACAGGGCATGAACACTGAAGCTTTCTTT,CASRTGQGMNTEAFF
.,TRBJ2-2,.,TRBV6-5,TGTGCCAGCAGTTGGGGGGGGCAGAACACCGGGGAGCTGTTTTTT,CASSWGGQNTGELFF